This T cell receptor beta chain was obtained from a study of blood T cell repertoires in COVID-19 (TCRdb year 2020). About the investigation overall: The collaborator samples originated in the United States, Italy and Spain and spanned the acute and convalescent phases of COVID-19. The sample metadata nearly always contained a de-identified subject ID, COVID-19 status, age in years and sex. Deeply sampled blood TCRbeta repertoires from subjects exposed to, actively infected with, or recovered from COVID-19 were included in the dataset. The repertoires were released in a freely available public database intended as a resource for research on the immune response to SARS-CoV-2. The samples were drawn from two sources: the first 160 participants of the ongoing ImmuneRACE study, and 1,000 to 1,500 subjects contributed by 6 global collaborators. The prospective study material was composed of cDNA or gDNA derived from T cells, B-cell-depleted T cells, or PBMCs. HLA class I and class II types, where available, came from metadata supplied by the sample provider rather than from assay-based typing. The full study reports these points: Clinical and demographic metadata were provided uncurated, with the amount varying by source and participant.

As to this clone: Its antigen is currently not known. No quality values exist for individual bases; no much larger clone is one base distant.

At one collaborating source in Seattle, patients were enrolled during active infection and were followed longitudinally through the course of disease. The collaborating institutions used their own protocols to collect whole blood in K2EDTA tubes. For TCRbeta analysis, collaborators shipped samples in one of three forms: frozen whole blood, isolated PBMCs, or DNA extracted from either of those sample types. TCRbeta CDR3 regions were amplified from genomic DNA using the immunoSEQ Assay, a bias-controlled multiplex PCR. Regarding the original processing steps: The number of nucleated cells in each sample was estimated by amplification of reference gene primers within the assay. Sequence reads were collapsed and filtered to measure the absolute abundance of every unique TCRbeta CDR3 rearrangement. Productive Simpson clonality was computed per sample as the square root of Simpson's diversity index over productive rearrangements. TCRdb took over this immuneACCESS table, retaining in-frame rearrangements with V and J assigned. Such tables are incomplete; in checked studies, under half of the missing clones stem from an unresolved V gene, and the remainder is unexplained. The D gene and trimming were derived from the DNA, and the V and J assignments and clone size from that table. The sample profile shows 250,000 to 300,000 clones; nearly 90% of them were found once. 2.1% of the sample rests with the top ten.

The receptor comes from a woman aged 60 to 75 with COVID-19, enrolled during active disease. The source material was peripheral blood.

For the CDR3, the sequence is CASSSHNSGNTIYF. In nucleotides, the sequence is TGTGCCAGCAGTTCACACAACTCTGGAAACACCATATATTTT. The sequence joins TRBV27 to TRBJ1-3; the D segment cannot be called with confidence. From cysteine to phenylalanine, the CDR3 is 14 amino acids long. The DNA shown is the 42-base CDR3, in frame from base 1. The germline ends are 7 bases apart after V is trimmed by 4 bases and J by 0 bases. Taken from the germline V gene (reference sequence), the CDR1 and CDR2 loops are MNHEY and SMNVEV.